These 28 T cell receptor beta chains were all obtained from the same sample, sequenced in a study of blood T cell repertoires in COVID-19. The method was immunoSEQ multiplex PCR; TCRdb's version includes in-frame clones alone and lacks a portion of them. This table holds over 200,000 clones, 86% found once. Material: PBMCs or T cells enriched from blood (not recorded which). The receptors were gathered from a man in his late teens or twenties who had recovered from COVID-19.

Points on this clone: The identical CDR3 is also encoded by other nucleotide sequences in the sample. V is TRBV30 and J is TRBJ2-7; 7 bases agree with TRBD2. CDR1 is GTSNPN and CDR2 is SVGIG in the germline V gene (reference sequence). With 0 bases clipped from V and 7 bases from J, the junction kept 0 bases outside the gene matches. The CDR3 sequence is 11 residues long. The CDR3 bases are TGTGCCTGGAGTGTGGGAGGGGAGCAGTACTTC. Its protein is CAWSVGGEQYF.

This clone has more than one count but fewer than ten. The chain is built from TRBV2 and TRBJ1-1; TRBD1 matches at 8 bases. The CDR3 contains 16 residues. J lost 3 bases, V lost 6 bases, and 12 bases had no gene match. Germline V gene sequence: CDR1 SNHLY, CDR2 FYNNEI. CDR3 in DNA: TGTGCCAGCAGGTTTGGACAGGGAGGGTGGGACACTGAAGCTTTCTTT. Translating it yields CASRFGQGGWDTEAFF.

The chain combines TRBV9 with TRBJ2-3; TRBD2 aligns across 14 bases. CDR1 and CDR2 from the germline V gene are SGDLS and YYNGEE. With 3 bases clipped from V and 3 bases from J, the junction kept 3 bases outside the gene matches. CDR3 size: 16 residues. The CDR3 is CASSAGTSGRTDTQYF. The CDR3 DNA is TGTGCCAGCAGCGCCGGGACTAGCGGGAGAACAGATACGCAGTATTTT.

The chain uses TRBV10-3 and TRBJ2-5; D unresolved. The CDR3 is 12 residues long. From germline, CDR1 is ENHRY and CDR2 SYGVKD. Trimming took 3 bases from V and 2 from J, leaving 4 bases between them. The CDR3 is CAISDQQETQYF. In DNA form, the CDR3 reads TGTGCCATCAGTGACCAGCAAGAGACCCAGTACTTC.

V gene TRBV19 combines with J gene TRBJ1-1, with D possibly being TRBD1 (6 bases). Germline lookup yields CDR1 LNHDA and CDR2 SQIVND (reference sequence). The CDR3 runs to 15 residues. V lost 1 base and J 3 bases, leaving 12 bases between the germline ends. This chain's CDR3 is CASSIGGRGDTEAFF. The CDR3 bases are TGTGCCAGTAGTATAGGAGGCAGGGGTGACACTGAAGCTTTCTTT.

This chain joins TRBV28 and TRBJ1-5, with 9 bases fitting TRBD1. The CDR3 contains 15 residues. Germline trimming cut 5 bases from V and 7 bases from J; bases unmatched to any gene: 9. The germline CDR1 and CDR2 sequences are MDHEN and SYDVKM. The CDR3 nucleotides read TGTGCCAGCAGTCCCCCGGACAGGGGCGGACAGCCCCAGCATTTT. It encodes CASSPPDRGGQPQHF.

The CDR3 DNA reads TGCGCCAGCGCCTCTCCGGGTCGGGGCTACGAGCAGTACTTC. It yields the protein CASASPGRGYEQYF. The chain carries TRBV5-1 and TRBJ2-7; a weak D match, TRBD2 (5 bases). The germline V gene has CDR1 SGHRS and CDR2 YFSETQ. The CDR3 contains 14 residues. Trimming took 7 bases from V and 3 from J, leaving 17 bases between them.

The rearrangement links TRBV19 to TRBJ2-6, with no clear D. The germline V gene has CDR1 LNHDA and CDR2 SQIVND (reference sequence). There are 15 residues in the CDR3. Between the trimmed V and J ends, which lost 2 bases and 1 base, there was a span of 6 bases. This CDR3 is CASSIIESGANVLTF. The CDR3 DNA is TGTGCCAGTAGTATAATAGAGTCTGGGGCCAACGTCCTGACTTTC.

V gene TRBV4-1 combines with J gene TRBJ1-2, with TRBD1 as a possible D gene (5 bases). Trimming pared 1 base from V and 3 bases from J, leaving 12 bases between. Germline CDR1 is MGHRA and CDR2 is YSYEKL. The CDR3 runs 15 residues. The CDR3 sequence is CASSQGAGNDYGYTF. CDR3 in DNA: TGCGCCAGCAGCCAAGGTGCAGGGAACGACTATGGCTACACCTTC.

V is TRBV5-1 and J is TRBJ1-2; 9 nucleotides line up with TRBD1. This CDR3 region has 15 residues. Looked up from germline, CDR1 is SGHRS and CDR2 is YFSETQ. The J segment lost 4 bases and the V segment lost 4 bases, leaving 8 bases of the junction unmatched. CDR3 loop: CASSKLQGAGYGYTF. The CDR3 bases are TGCGCCAGCAGCAAGCTACAGGGGGCAGGCTATGGCTACACCTTC.

CDR3 in amino acids: CASSARQAYNEQFF. CDR3 nucleotides: TGTGCCAGCAGCGCCCGACAGGCATACAATGAGCAGTTCTTC. V and J are TRBV7-2 and TRBJ2-1, with a weak D call TRBD1 (6 bases). Germline V lookup: CDR1 SGHTA, CDR2 FQGNSA. The CDR3 runs to 14 residues. V shed 5 bases and J shed 4 bases, with 12 bases lying between them.

The chain links TRBV3-1 (or the pseudogene TRBV3-2) to TRBJ1-6; D not resolved. Trimming removed 1 base at V and 11 bases at J, with 12 bases between. CDR3 length equals 14 residues. CDR1 LGHDT and CDR2 YNNKEL come from the germline V gene (reference sequence). The CDR3 coding sequence is TGTGCCAGCAGCCAAGTTGATCGGGAGCCACCCCTCCACTTT. This gives the protein CASSQVDREPPLHF.

The chain employs TRBV5-1 and TRBJ1-1; unclear D gene. V was clipped by 5 bases and J by 1 base, with 9 bases between them. This CDR3 is built from 13 residues. The germline gives CDR1 SGHRS, CDR2 YFSETQ. The CDR3: CASRFEENTEAFF. CDR3 nucleotides: TGCGCCAGCAGATTCGAGGAGAACACTGAAGCTTTCTTT.

The genes are TRBV18 and TRBJ1-2; TRBD1 agrees at 9 bases. The V and J ends lost 3 bases and 6 bases, in that order; junction bases with no gene match: 2. The CDR3 spans 13 residues. Germline loops: CDR1 KGHSH, CDR2 LQKENI. DNA for the CDR3: TGTGCCAGCTCACCGGACAGGGGAAATGGCTACACCTTC. It translates to CASSPDRGNGYTF.

V is TRBV5-6 and J is TRBJ1-1; possibly TRBD1 for D (5 bases). CDR1 is SGHDT and CDR2 is YYEEEE in the germline V gene. V lost 1 base, J lost 1 base, and 17 bases lay in between. CDR3 length: 17 residues. The CDR3 region is CASSLFQGNRENTEAFF. The CDR3, as DNA: TGTGCCAGCAGCTTGTTTCAGGGAAACAGAGAGAACACTGAAGCTTTCTTT.

The chain joins TRBV24-1 to TRBJ2-1; TRBD2 aligns across 10 bases. The V segment lost 1 base and the J segment 5 bases; nucleotides outside the gene matches: 10. Germline assignment: CDR1 KGHDR and CDR2 SFDVKD. This CDR3 has 18 residues. CDR3 sequence: CATSDFRSSGRAHNEQFF. CDR3 bases: TGTGCCACCAGTGATTTTCGGTCCAGCGGGAGGGCCCACAATGAGCAGTTCTTC.

This chain links TRBV7-9 with TRBJ2-2; D is unclear. The CDR3 sequence is 15 residues long. CDR1 is SEHNR, CDR2 FQNEAQ, per germline (reference sequence). V was clipped by 5 bases and J by 1 base, with 11 bases between them. DNA for the CDR3: TGTGCCAGCAGCCCTACGGGTTGGAACACCGGGGAGCTGTTTTTT. This sequence encodes CASSPTGWNTGELFF. Together with reference TRBV7-9 and TRBJ2-2, the CDR3 gives the full variable domain: DTGVSQNPRHKITKRGQNVTFRCDPISEHNRLYWYRQTLGQGPEFLTYFQNEAQLEKSRLLSDRFSAERPKGSFSTLEIQRTEQGDSAMYLCASSPTGWNTGELFFGEGSRLTVL.

This sequence joins TRBV14 and TRBJ1-5; TRBD1 matches at 7 bases. The germline gives CDR1 SGHDN, CDR2 FVKESK. The CDR3 runs to 17 residues. J was trimmed by 3 bases and V by 2 bases; bases with no gene match: 10. The CDR3 coding sequence is TGTGCCAGCAGCCAATGGGACAGAAGGCCATACAATCAGCCCCAGCATTTT. It translates to CASSQWDRRPYNQPQHF.

This CDR3 reads CASKKRHGSNQPQHF. The CDR3, as DNA: TGTGCCAGCAAAAAAAGACACGGTAGCAATCAGCCCCAGCATTTT. The chain has TRBV6-5 and TRBJ1-5; no reliable D call. The germline CDR1 and CDR2 sequences are MNHEY and SVGAGI. Trimming left V 7 bases short and J 0 bases short, with 13 bases between. The CDR3 runs 15 residues.

The rearrangement uses TRBV6-1 and TRBJ2-5, with TRBD2 matching over 12 bases. CDR3 length: 15 residues. The germline CDR1 and CDR2 sequences are MNHNS and SASEGT. Trimming cost V 2 bases and J 4 bases; bases outside gene matches: 2. CDR3 residues: CASSELAGGPETQYF. CDR3 nucleotide sequence: TGTGCCAGCAGTGAACTAGCGGGGGGGCCAGAGACCCAGTACTTC.

CDR3: CASSLAGQGGQPQHF. CDR3 coding DNA: TGCGCCAGCAGCTTGGCGGGACAGGGGGGTCAGCCCCAGCATTTT. V is TRBV5-1 and J is TRBJ1-5; TRBD1 matches 11 bases. With 0 bases clipped from V and 6 bases from J, the junction kept 2 bases outside the gene matches. This CDR3 is 15 amino acids long. CDR1 and CDR2 (germline): SGHRS, YFSETQ.

The rearrangement joins TRBV14 to TRBJ1-1, with D perhaps TRBD1 (6 bases). CDR1 is SGHDN, CDR2 FVKESK, per germline. V was clipped by 3 bases and J by 0 bases, with 14 bases between them. CDR3 length equals 16 residues. The CDR3 sequence: CASSHRPGAMNTEAFF. The CDR3 DNA sequence: TGTGCCAGCAGCCATCGCCCAGGGGCCATGAACACTGAAGCTTTCTTT.

This rearrangement joins TRBV5-1 to TRBJ1-1; the D gene is possibly TRBD1 (5 bases). The CDR3 extends over 16 amino acids. V lost 4 bases and J 10 bases, leaving 26 bases between the germline ends. In germline, CDR1 is SGHRS, CDR2 YFSETQ. The CDR3 here is CASSLGHTLNTDGAFF. CDR3 in DNA: TGCGCCAGCAGCCTCGGACATACCCTGAACACTGACGGAGCTTTCTTT.

V gene TRBV3-1 (or the pseudogene TRBV3-2) combines with J gene TRBJ2-7; 7 positions agree with TRBD2. CDR3 size: 14 residues. V shed 4 bases, J shed 0 bases, and the junction held 3 bases outside the gene matches. Germline values: CDR1 LGHDT, CDR2 YNNKEL (reference sequence). The CDR3 is CASSPRDYSYEQYF. The CDR3 DNA reads as TGTGCCAGCAGCCCTCGGGACTACTCCTACGAGCAGTACTTC.

The rearrangement joins TRBV19 to TRBJ2-7; TRBD2 matches 8 bases. CDR1 and CDR2 from the germline V gene are LNHDA and SQIVND (reference sequence). With V trimmed by 1 base and J by 2 bases, 1 base remained unmatched. CDR3 length equals 14 residues. The CDR3 is CASSIAGGAYEQYF. Written as DNA, the CDR3 is TGTGCCAGTAGTATAGCGGGAGGGGCCTACGAGCAGTACTTC.

This sequence joins TRBV12-3 or TRBV12-4 and TRBJ2-5; a possible D gene is TRBD1 (5 bases). This CDR3 comprises 13 residues. V dropped 4 bases and J dropped 2 bases, with 8 bases sitting between them. This CDR3 reads CASSYDSQETQYF. The CDR3 DNA reads TGTGCCAGCAGTTATGACAGTCAAGAGACCCAGTACTTC.

This clone has only a few counts. The genes are TRBV3-1 (or the pseudogene TRBV3-2) and TRBJ2-7; 7 bases are shared with TRBD1. The CDR3 covers 14 residues. V trimming: 5 bases; J trimming: 3 bases; junction bases outside the gene matches: 7. Germline lookup yields CDR1 LGHDT and CDR2 YNNKEL (reference sequence). The CDR3 bases are TGTGCCAGCAGCAAATCACAGGGGAGCTACGAGCAGTACTTC. Translation gives CASSKSQGSYEQYF.

The V and J genes are TRBV7-9 and TRBJ1-1, with TRBD1 identical over 8 bases. This CDR3 spans 14 amino acids. Looked up from germline, CDR1 is SEHNR and CDR2 is FQNEAQ (reference sequence). Germline trimming cut 0 bases from V and 4 bases from J; bases unmatched to any gene: 1. This CDR3 is CASSLATGGTEAFF. CDR3 coding DNA: TGTGCCAGCAGCTTAGCAACAGGGGGCACTGAAGCTTTCTTT.